The entry below describes one TCR beta chain. The data were taken from a study of blood T cell repertoires in COVID-19. Overall study: Sites in the United States, Italy and Spain provided acute and convalescent COVID-19 samples. T cells, B-cell-depleted T cells, or PBMCs supplied cDNA or gDNA.

Cohort placement rested on clinical history that participants reported themselves. Per the original data handling: Amplified reference gene primers provided the basis for estimating nucleated cell counts. Generated by immunoSEQ multiplex PCR, the TCRdb table keeps only in-frame clones and is missing some. The V and J calls and clone size are taken from that table; D and trimming were inferred from the DNA. The table lists about 290,000 clones, around 90% of them singletons. The sequence was collected from a middle-aged woman who had recovered from COVID-19. Sample: PBMCs or T cells enriched from blood (not recorded which).

CDR3 DNA sequence: TGTGCCAGCTCACCACCGGGGGGGGCTTCCTACGAGCAGTACTTC. Residues: CASSPPGGASYEQYF. J is TRBJ2-7 and V is TRBV18; TRBD2 is a possible D gene (7 bases). CDR1 KGHSH and CDR2 LQKENI come from the germline V gene. There are 15 residues in the CDR3. Trimming took off 0 bases at V and 1 base at J, with 10 bases between the two ends. Combining the CDR3 with reference TRBV18 and TRBJ2-7 gives the whole variable domain NAGVMQNPRHLVRRRGQEARLRCSPMKGHSHVYWYRQLPEEGLKFMVYLQKENIIDESGMPKERFSAEFPKEGPSILRIQQVVRGDSAAYFCASSPPGGASYEQYFGPGTRLTVT.